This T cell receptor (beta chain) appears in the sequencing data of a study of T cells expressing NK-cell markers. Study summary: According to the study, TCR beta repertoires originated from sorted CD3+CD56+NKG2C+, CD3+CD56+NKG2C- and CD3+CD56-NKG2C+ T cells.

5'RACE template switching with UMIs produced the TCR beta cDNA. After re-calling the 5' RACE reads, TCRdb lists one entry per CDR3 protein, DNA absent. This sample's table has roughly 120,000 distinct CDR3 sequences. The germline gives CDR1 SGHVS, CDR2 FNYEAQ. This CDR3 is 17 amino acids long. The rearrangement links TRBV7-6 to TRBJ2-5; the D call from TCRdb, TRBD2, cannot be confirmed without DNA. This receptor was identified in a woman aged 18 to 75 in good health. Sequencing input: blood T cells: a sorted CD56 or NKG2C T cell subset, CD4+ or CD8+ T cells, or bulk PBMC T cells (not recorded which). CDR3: CASSQPTRVRGEETQYF.